Reported below is one TCR beta chain. This sample was taken from a study of blood T cell repertoires in COVID-19. The overall study: There were acute and convalescent COVID-19 samples, and they came from the United States, Italy and Spain. Sample material is recorded as cDNA or gDNA derived from T cells, B-cell-depleted T cells, or PBMCs.

In the original analysis: Reference gene primers were amplified, and this amplification served to estimate nucleated cell counts. The table came from immunoSEQ multiplex PCR; TCRdb's copy has only in-frame clones and leaves some out. For V, J and clone size, that table is used; D and trimming come from the DNA. The sample yields 53,000 or so clones, 60% to 80% seen once. CDR1 is MRHNA, CDR2 SNTAGT, per germline. After removal of 6 bases from V and 8 bases from J, the junction contained 18 bases not matched to a gene. This CDR3 comprises 17 residues. Specimen: peripheral blood. The rearrangement links TRBV6-4 to TRBJ2-1, with 8 bases that match TRBD2. The source is a man aged 70 or older with active or convalescent COVID-19. CDR3 bases: TGTGCCAGCAGCCCCGAGGGCGGGGGGACTCCTCTCCATGAGCAGTTCTTC. Translating gives CASSPEGGGTPLHEQFF.